This T cell receptor (beta chain) was profiled in a study of T-cell memory formation after mild COVID-19. Study conclusions and caveats: In pre-infection memory, a portion of responding clones appeared, which suggested that cross-reactive memory joined. Second-wave clones reaching peak frequency on day 37 lacked confirmed SARS-CoV-2 specificity. CD4+ bias marked clones expanding day 15 to 37, unlike balanced contracting clones. CD4+ contracting clones were found mainly in CM and EM, and CD8+ ones in EMRA.

MiXCR was run by TCRdb on the 5' RACE reads, yielding one entry per CDR3 protein. The sample carries roughly 310,000 distinct CDR3 sequences, 15% to 20% recorded once. Per the germline V gene, CDR1 is SGHRS and CDR2 is YFSETQ. The CDR3 extends over 15 amino acids. V was clipped by 5 bases and J by 6 bases, with 19 bases between them. In regard to this clonotype: The antigen remains unidentified.

This receptor was identified in a young man who had mild COVID-19 (a few samples of this study predate the infection). Cell type and time point are not known. The sample was PBMCs or a T cell subset sorted from them (not recorded which). This chain connects TRBV5-1 to TRBJ2-3; a possible D gene is TRBD2 (5 bases). CDR3 residues: CASRSFTGVRDTQYF. Written as DNA, the CDR3 is TGCGCCAGCAGGAGTTTTACCGGGGTGCGGGATACGCAGTATTTT.